The T cell receptor beta chain described here comes from a study of control samples from healthy donors and cancer patients. Sequenced by immunoSEQ multiplex PCR; TCRdb stores in-frame clones only, minus some. Here the sample spans 150,000 to 200,000 clones, 91% being singletons. This receptor was identified in a woman aged 25 to 39 in good health. The sample was blood.

In DNA form, the CDR3 reads TGTGCCAGCAGCTTTCCCCCGTACACAGATACGCAGTATTTT. As protein: CASSFPPYTDTQYF. V usage is TRBV11-3 and J usage is TRBJ2-3, with D hard to call. The V gene's germline CDR1 is SGHNT and CDR2 YENEEA. Trimming removed 3 bases at V and 2 bases at J, with 9 bases between. This CDR3 contains 14 residues.